This TCR beta chain was documented in a study of shared clonotypes between healthy human individuals. Assay: immunoSEQ multiplex PCR; the TCRdb copy retains only in-frame clones and omits some. This table holds about 590,000 clones, around 95% found once. This CDR3 has 16 amino acids. J gave up 7 bases and V 8 bases, and 17 bases lay outside the gene matches. CDR1 MNHNY and CDR2 SVGAGI come from the germline V gene (reference sequence). The naive CD8 subset, CD45RO-negative cells positively selected for CCR7, excluded terminally differentiated effector memory CD45RA+ cells. The sample taken for sequencing was naive CD8+ T cells sorted from blood. This receptor was identified in a young woman in good health. The gene calls are TRBV6-6 and TRBJ1-2, with 9 bases matching TRBD1. The CDR3 nucleotides read TGTGCCAGCCTTGCGGCGGCCGGGACAGGGTATTCTGGCTACACCTTC. Residues: CASLAAAGTGYSGYTF.